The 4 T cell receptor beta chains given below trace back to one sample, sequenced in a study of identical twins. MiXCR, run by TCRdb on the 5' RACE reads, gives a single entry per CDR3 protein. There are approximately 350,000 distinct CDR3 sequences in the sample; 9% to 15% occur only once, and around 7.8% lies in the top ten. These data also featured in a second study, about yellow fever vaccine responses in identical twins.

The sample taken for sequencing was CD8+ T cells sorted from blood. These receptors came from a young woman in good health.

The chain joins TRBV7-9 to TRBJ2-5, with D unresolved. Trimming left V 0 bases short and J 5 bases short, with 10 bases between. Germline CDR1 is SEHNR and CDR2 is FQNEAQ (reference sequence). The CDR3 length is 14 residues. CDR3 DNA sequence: TGTGCCAGCAGCTTAGCCGGGCAAACGGAGACCCAGTACTTC. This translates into CASSLAGQTETQYF. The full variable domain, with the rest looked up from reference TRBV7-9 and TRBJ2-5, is DTGVSQNPRHKITKRGQNVTFRCDPISEHNRLYWYRQTLGQGPEFLTYFQNEAQLEKSRLLSDRFSAERPKGSFSTLEIQRTEQGDSAMYLCASSLAGQTETQYFGPGTRLLVL.

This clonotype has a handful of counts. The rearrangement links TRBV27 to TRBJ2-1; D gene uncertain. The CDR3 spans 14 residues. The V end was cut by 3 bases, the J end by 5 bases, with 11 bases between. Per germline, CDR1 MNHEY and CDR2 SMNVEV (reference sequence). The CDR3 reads CASSLHSTNNEQFF. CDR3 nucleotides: TGTGCCAGCAGTTTGCATTCAACCAACAATGAGCAGTTCTTC.

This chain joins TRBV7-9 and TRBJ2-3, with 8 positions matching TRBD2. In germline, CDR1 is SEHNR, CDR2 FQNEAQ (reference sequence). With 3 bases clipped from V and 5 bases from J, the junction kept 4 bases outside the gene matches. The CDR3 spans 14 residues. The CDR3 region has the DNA TGTGCCAGCAGCTTGGTCCTAGCGGGAGATACGCAGTATTTT. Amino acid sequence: CASSLVLAGDTQYF.

CDR3 in amino acids: CASSLYGGVRVNTGELFF. CDR3 DNA sequence: TGTGCCAGCAGTTTATACGGGGGGGTTCGGGTGAACACCGGGGAGCTGTTTTTT. This chain links TRBV27 with TRBJ2-2; TRBD2 matches 8 bases. Germline values: CDR1 MNHEY, CDR2 SMNVEV (reference sequence). This CDR3 is 18 amino acids long. Germline trimming cut 1 base from V and 1 base from J; bases unmatched to any gene: 8.